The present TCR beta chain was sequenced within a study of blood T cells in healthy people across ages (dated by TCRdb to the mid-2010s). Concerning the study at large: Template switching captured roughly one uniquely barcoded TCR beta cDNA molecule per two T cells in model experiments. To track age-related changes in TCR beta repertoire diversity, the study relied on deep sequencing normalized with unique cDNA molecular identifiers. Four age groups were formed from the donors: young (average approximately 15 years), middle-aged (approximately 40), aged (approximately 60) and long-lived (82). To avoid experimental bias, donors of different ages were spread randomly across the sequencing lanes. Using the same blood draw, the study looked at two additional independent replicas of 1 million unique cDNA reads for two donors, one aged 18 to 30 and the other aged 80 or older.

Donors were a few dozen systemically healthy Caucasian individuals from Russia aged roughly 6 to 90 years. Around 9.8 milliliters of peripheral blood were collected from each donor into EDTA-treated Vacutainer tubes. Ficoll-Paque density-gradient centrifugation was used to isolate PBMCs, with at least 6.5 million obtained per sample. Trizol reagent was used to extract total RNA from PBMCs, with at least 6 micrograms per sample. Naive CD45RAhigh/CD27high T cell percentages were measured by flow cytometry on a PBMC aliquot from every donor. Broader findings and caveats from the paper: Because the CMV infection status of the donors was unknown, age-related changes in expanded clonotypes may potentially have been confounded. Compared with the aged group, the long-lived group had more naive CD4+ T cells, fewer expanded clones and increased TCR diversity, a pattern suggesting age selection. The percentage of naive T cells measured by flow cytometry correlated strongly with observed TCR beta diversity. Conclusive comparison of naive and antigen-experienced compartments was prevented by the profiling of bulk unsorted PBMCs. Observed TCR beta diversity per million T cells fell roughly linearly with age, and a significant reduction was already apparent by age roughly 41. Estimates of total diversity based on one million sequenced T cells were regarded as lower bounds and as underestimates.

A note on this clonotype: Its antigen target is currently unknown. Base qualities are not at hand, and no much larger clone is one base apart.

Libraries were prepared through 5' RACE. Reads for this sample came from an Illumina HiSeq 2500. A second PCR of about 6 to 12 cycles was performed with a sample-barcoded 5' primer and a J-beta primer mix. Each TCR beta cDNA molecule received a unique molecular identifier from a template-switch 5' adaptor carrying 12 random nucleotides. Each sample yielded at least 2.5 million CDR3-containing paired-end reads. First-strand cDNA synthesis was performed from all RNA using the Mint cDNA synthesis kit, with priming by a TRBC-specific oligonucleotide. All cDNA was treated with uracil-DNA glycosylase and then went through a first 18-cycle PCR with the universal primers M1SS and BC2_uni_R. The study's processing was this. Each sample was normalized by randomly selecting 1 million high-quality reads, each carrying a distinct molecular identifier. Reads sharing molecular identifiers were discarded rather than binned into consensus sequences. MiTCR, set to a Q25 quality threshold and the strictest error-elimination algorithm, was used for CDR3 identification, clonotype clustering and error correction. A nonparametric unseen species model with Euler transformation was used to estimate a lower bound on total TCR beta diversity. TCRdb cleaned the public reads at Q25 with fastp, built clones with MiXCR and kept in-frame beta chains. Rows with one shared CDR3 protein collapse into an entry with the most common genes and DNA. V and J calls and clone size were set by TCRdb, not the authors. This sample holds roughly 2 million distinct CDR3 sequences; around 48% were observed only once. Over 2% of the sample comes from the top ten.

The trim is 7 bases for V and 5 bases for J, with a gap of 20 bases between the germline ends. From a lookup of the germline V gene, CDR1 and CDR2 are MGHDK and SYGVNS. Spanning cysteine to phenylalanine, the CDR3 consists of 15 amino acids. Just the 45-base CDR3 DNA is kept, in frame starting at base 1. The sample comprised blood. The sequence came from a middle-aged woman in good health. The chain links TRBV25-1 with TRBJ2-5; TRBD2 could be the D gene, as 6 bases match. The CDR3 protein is CASNLGDGGWETQYF. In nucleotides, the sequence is TGTGCCAGCAATCTAGGGGACGGGGGATGGGAGACCCAGTACTTC.